Sequencing of this T cell receptor (beta chain) was carried out in a study of blood T cell repertoires in COVID-19. Produced via immunoSEQ multiplex PCR; TCRdb's table is partial and in-frame only. The repertoire holds 80,000 to 90,000 clones, about 84% seen once, with 13% to 15% in the top ten. The trim removed 5 bases at V and 1 base at J, leaving 10 bases unmatched. Germline V gives CDR1 MNHEY, CDR2 SMNVEV (reference sequence). The CDR3 runs to 17 residues. The TCR comes from an older woman with acute or convalescent COVID-19. The rearrangement links TRBV27 to TRBJ1-5, with TRBD1 matching 8 bases. The sequencing sample was made of peripheral blood. The CDR3 sequence: CASSPFGWTGSNQPQHF. The DNA of the CDR3 is TGTGCCAGCAGTCCATTCGGTTGGACAGGGAGCAATCAGCCCCAGCATTTT.